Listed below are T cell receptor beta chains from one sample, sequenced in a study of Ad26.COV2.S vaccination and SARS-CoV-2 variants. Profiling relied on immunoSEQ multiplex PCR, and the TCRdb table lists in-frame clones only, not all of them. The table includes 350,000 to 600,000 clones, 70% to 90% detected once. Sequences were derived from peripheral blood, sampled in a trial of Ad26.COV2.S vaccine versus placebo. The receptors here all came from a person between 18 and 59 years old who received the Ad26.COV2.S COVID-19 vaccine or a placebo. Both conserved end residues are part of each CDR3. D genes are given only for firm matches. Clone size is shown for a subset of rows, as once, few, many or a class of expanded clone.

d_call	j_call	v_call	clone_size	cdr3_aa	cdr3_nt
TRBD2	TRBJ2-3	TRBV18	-	CASSPRLAGATDTQYF	TGTGCCAGCTCACCACGGCTAGCGGGAGCCACAGATACGCAGTATTTT
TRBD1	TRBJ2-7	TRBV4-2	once	CASSQEWDRVIYEQYF	TGTGCCAGCAGCCAAGAATGGGACAGGGTGATCTACGAGCAGTACTTC
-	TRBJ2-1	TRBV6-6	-	CASTMNSGYNEQFF	TGTGCCAGCACCATGAATAGCGGATACAATGAGCAGTTCTTC
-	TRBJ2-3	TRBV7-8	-	CATYTDTQYF	TGTGCCACATACACAGATACGCAGTATTTT
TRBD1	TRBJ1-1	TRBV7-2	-	CASSTTTGGGPEAFF	TGTGCCAGCAGCACAACGACAGGGGGCGGACCAGAAGCTTTCTTT
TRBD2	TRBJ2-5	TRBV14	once	CASSQEWSASGAQETQYF	TGTGCCAGCAGCCAAGAATGGTCAGCTAGCGGGGCCCAAGAGACCCAGTACTTC
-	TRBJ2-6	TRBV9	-	CASSAQYNVLTF	TGTGCCAGCAGCGCCCAGTACAACGTCCTGACTTTC
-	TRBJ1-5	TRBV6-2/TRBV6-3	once	CASSYLGRINQPQHF	TGTGCCAGCAGTTACCTGGGGAGAATCAATCAGCCCCAGCATTTT
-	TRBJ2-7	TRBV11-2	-	CASSLGLGLVYEQYF	TGTGCCAGCAGCTTAGGTTTGGGTCTGGTCTACGAGCAGTACTTC
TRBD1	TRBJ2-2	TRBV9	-	CASSVYSGQGAGELFF	TGTGCCAGCAGCGTATATTCGGGGCAGGGGGCCGGGGAGCTGTTTTTT
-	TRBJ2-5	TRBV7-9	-	CASSLGGEKETQYF	TGTGCCAGCAGCTTAGGTGGGGAAAAAGAGACCCAGTACTTC
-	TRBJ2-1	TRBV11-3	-	CASSLAGASGNEQFF	TGTGCCAGCAGCTTGGCAGGGGCGTCGGGGAATGAGCAGTTCTTC
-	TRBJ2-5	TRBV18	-	CASSLLPGPQETQYF	TGTGCCAGCTCACTTCTCCCGGGACCCCAAGAGACCCAGTACTTC
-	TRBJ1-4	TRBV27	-	CASRDSGNEKLFF	TGTGCCAGCAGAGACAGTGGTAATGAAAAACTGTTTTTT
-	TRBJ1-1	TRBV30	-	CAWSVWGAGEAFF	TGTGCCTGGAGTGTTTGGGGGGCTGGTGAAGCTTTCTTT
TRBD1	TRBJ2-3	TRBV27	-	CASSLPPTGSPTDTQYF	TGTGCCAGCAGTTTACCACCGACAGGGTCCCCCACAGATACGCAGTATTTT
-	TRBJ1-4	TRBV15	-	CATSRDLGPFNEKLFF	TGTGCCACCAGCAGAGATTTAGGGCCGTTTAATGAAAAACTGTTTTTT
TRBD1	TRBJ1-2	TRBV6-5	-	CASSYSITGDYGYTF	TGTGCCAGCAGTTACTCAATAACAGGGGACTATGGCTACACCTTC
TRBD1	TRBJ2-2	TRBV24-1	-	CATRVGDSNTGELFF	TGTGCCACCAGAGTCGGGGACAGTAACACCGGGGAGCTGTTTTTT
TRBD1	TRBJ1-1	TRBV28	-	CASSSGGSVGNTEAFF	TGTGCCAGCAGTTCAGGGGGCTCGGTGGGGAACACTGAAGCTTTCTTT
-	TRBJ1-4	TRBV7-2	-	CASSLAGTSNEKLFF	TGTGCCAGCAGCTTAGCCGGGACAAGTAATGAAAAACTGTTTTTT
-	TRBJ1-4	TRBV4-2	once	CASSSGGSPNEKLFF	TGTGCCAGCAGCTCCGGAGGGTCTCCTAATGAAAAACTGTTTTTT
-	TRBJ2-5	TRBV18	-	CASSPFLDSQETQYF	TGTGCCAGCTCACCATTTTTGGACAGTCAAGAGACCCAGTACTTC
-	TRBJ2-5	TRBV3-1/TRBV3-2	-	CASSRYRTSQETQYF	TGTGCCAGCAGCCGATACCGGACATCTCAAGAGACCCAGTACTTC
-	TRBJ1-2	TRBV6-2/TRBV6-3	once	CASSSTMGGYTF	TGTGCCAGCAGTTCCACTATGGGTGGCTACACCTTC
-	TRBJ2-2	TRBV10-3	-	CAISATEWGTGELFF	TGTGCCATCAGCGCAACCGAGTGGGGTACCGGGGAGCTGTTTTTT
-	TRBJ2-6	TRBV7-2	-	CASSWGKTGSGANVLTF	TGTGCCAGCAGCTGGGGGAAAACAGGATCTGGGGCCAACGTCCTGACTTTC
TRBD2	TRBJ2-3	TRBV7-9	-	CASPGREPTDTQYF	TGTGCCAGCCCGGGGCGGGAGCCCACAGATACGCAGTATTTT
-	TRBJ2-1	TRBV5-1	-	CASSDKGVPTYNEQFF	TGCGCCAGCAGCGACAAGGGGGTCCCGACTTACAATGAGCAGTTCTTC
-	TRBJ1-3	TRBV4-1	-	CASSYTNSGNTIYF	TGCGCCAGCAGCTACACAAATTCAGGGAACACCATATATTTT
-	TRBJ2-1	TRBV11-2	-	CASSLAGDNEQFF	TGTGCCAGCAGCTTAGCTGGAGACAATGAGCAGTTCTTC
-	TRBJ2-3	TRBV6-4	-	CASSGGGDTQYF	TGTGCCAGCAGCGGGGGAGGTGATACGCAGTATTTT
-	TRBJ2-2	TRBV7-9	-	CASSVKVSTANTGELFF	TGTGCCAGCAGCGTGAAGGTATCAACCGCGAACACCGGGGAGCTGTTTTTT
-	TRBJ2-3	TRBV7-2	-	CASSLEREYTQYF	TGTGCCAGCAGCTTAGAACGCGAGTATACGCAGTATTTT
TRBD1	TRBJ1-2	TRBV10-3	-	CAISEGSGGGLSYGYTF	TGTGCCATCAGTGAGGGGTCAGGGGGCGGCCTGAGCTATGGCTACACCTTC
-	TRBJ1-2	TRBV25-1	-	CASSDWGDGYTF	TGTGCCAGCAGTGACTGGGGGGATGGCTACACCTTC
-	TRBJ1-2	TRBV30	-	CAWRPPGNHYGYTF	TGTGCCTGGAGGCCTCCCGGGAACCACTATGGCTACACCTTC
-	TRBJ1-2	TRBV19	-	CASRAPGLRDYGYTF	TGTGCCAGTAGGGCGCCGGGACTGCGGGATTATGGCTACACCTTC
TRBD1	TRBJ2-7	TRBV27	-	CASSPGQDTYEQYF	TGTGCCAGCAGTCCGGGACAGGACACCTACGAGCAGTACTTC
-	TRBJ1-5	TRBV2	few	CASGDDQPQHF	TGTGCCAGTGGGGATGATCAGCCCCAGCATTTT
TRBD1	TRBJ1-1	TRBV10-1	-	CASTNPRTGHPRDTEAFF	TGCGCCAGCACTAACCCGAGGACAGGGCACCCTAGGGACACTGAAGCTTTCTTT
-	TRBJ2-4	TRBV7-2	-	CASSLMGTLAKNIQYF	TGTGCCAGCAGCTTAATGGGTACACTAGCCAAAAACATTCAGTACTTC
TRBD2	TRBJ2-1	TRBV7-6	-	CASSMGLAGVGEQFF	TGTGCCAGCAGCATGGGACTAGCGGGAGTTGGTGAGCAGTTCTTC
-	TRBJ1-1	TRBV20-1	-	CSAPLNTEAFF	TGCAGTGCTCCCCTGAACACTGAAGCTTTCTTT
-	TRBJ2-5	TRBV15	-	CATSVRHNQETQYF	TGTGCCACCAGCGTACGCCACAACCAAGAGACCCAGTACTTC
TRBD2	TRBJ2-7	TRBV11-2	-	CASSLSWGGTREQYF	TGTGCCAGCAGCTTGTCCTGGGGGGGGACGAGGGAGCAGTACTTC
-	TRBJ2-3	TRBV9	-	CASSLDDTQYF	TGTGCCAGCAGCCTAGACGATACGCAGTATTTT
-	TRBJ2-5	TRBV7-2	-	CASSLPRGLKTQYF	TGTGCCAGCAGCTTACCCCGGGGCCTAAAGACCCAGTACTTC
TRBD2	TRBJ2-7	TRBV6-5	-	CASTRLAGSAYEQYF	TGTGCCAGCACCCGACTAGCGGGGAGCGCCTACGAGCAGTACTTC
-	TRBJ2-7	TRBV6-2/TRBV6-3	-	CASSYRPGTLTYEQYF	TGTGCCAGCAGTTACCGCCCGGGGACACTCACCTACGAGCAGTACTTC
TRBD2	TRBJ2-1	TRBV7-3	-	CASSPRPRLAGVIGNEQFF	TGTGCCAGCAGCCCCAGGCCCCGACTAGCGGGAGTAATTGGGAATGAGCAGTTCTTC
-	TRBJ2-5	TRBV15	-	CATSSLSVLALQETQYF	TGTGCCACCAGCAGTTTATCGGTTCTGGCTCTCCAAGAGACCCAGTACTTC
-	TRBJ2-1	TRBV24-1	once	CATSDWGLEQFF	TGTGCCACCAGTGATTGGGGTTTAGAGCAGTTCTTC
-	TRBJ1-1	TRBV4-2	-	CASSQPTGLNTEAFF	TGTGCCAGCAGCCAACCCACAGGGCTGAACACTGAAGCTTTCTTT
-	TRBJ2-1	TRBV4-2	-	CASSQDPEWNNEQFF	TGTGCCAGCAGCCAAGATCCGGAGTGGAACAATGAGCAGTTCTTC